This T cell receptor beta chain derives from a study of Ad26.COV2.S vaccination and SARS-CoV-2 variants (dated by TCRdb to about 2021). Regarding the study in general: Donors in the vaccine arm were drawn from COV1001, a phase I-IIa trial of Ad26.COV2.S in healthy adults that was multicentre, randomized, double-blind and placebo-controlled. Ad26.COV2.S was administered intramuscularly at a dose of 5x10^10 or 1x10^11 viral particles, either as one shot or as two shots given 56 days apart. Sequencing of the TCRbeta repertoire served to evaluate the specificity and breadth of SARS-CoV-2-reactive T cell receptors following Ad26.COV2.S vaccination. The TCR-sequenced set comprised approximately 32 samples: some 19 Ad26.COV2.S vaccine recipients, 5 placebo recipients and 8 SARS-CoV-2 convalescent individuals. Trial participants were randomized into five groups of five: low-dose or high-dose Ad26.COV2.S given once or twice, or placebo on both occasions. Investigators remained blinded to trial group allocation during experiments and outcome assessment. Paper-wide results and their limitations: It was noted by the authors that total T cell responses may have been underestimated by the TCR breadth and depth analyses. Compared with placebo recipients, Ad26.COV2.S recipients showed higher spike-specific TCR breadth (P = 0.0014). After vaccination, substantial breadth of spike-specific CD8+ and CD4+ T cell responses was reported. The study was not powered for comparison of responses between vaccine doses or regimens. Non-spike TCR breadth was comparable between vaccine and placebo recipients, consistent with the vaccine containing only spike.

V ends up 2 bases short and J 8 bases short, with an unmatched junction base count of 5. Reading the germline V gene gives CDR1 SQVTM and CDR2 ANQGSEA. Reading from cysteine to phenylalanine, the CDR3 counts 13 amino acids. Here the CDR3 DNA is all that survives: 39 bases in frame from base 1. Remarks on this clone: There is no known antigen for this receptor. There are no base qualities to consult, and no much larger clone falls within one base.

The immunoSEQ Assay was used to sequence TCRbeta CDR3 regions. After extraction, genomic DNA underwent amplification by bias-controlled multiplex PCR, followed by high-throughput sequencing. The paper's processing steps were these. Collapsing and filtering of sequences were performed to quantify the absolute abundance of each unique TCRbeta CDR3 region. T cell fraction was estimated by normalization of TCRbeta template counts to usable DNA, with usable DNA being measured through amplification of reference genes present in all nucleated cells. Repertoire TCRs were annotated as SARS-CoV-2-specific by exact matching of V gene, CDR3 amino acid sequence and J gene to a known reactive TCR set. The reference SARS-CoV-2 TCR set came from MIRA and was filtered for enrichment in COVID-19-positive ImmuneCODE repertoires, removing public or cross-reactive TCRs. Using the MIRA antigens, annotated TCRs were further analysed by specific ORF or by position within an ORF. Depth was the summed frequency of annotated unique rearrangements, while breadth was defined as annotated unique rearrangements over total unique productive rearrangements. TCR breadth was compared between groups using two-sided Wilcoxon rank-sum tests. As stored in TCRdb, this immuneACCESS dataset retains in-frame rearrangements with V and J assigned. A fraction of the clones does not appear; measured against another copy, unresolved V genes explain less than half of the discrepancy, and the remainder lacks a known reason. The V and J calls and clone size are taken from that table; D and trimming were inferred from the DNA. In all, the sample holds roughly 390,000 clones, and roughly nine tenths of those were seen once. The ten largest clones take up about 3.6% of the sample.

What this sample's treatment or condition label stands for: roughly 18 received Ad26.COV2.S at low or high dose, single or two shots; roughly five received placebo; per-sample allocation not given. For vaccine and placebo recipients, the sequenced repertoires came from samples collected on day 63 after the first injection. Cohort 1b enrolled 20 to 30 adults aged 18-55 years at a single site in Boston, USA, between 29 July and 7 August 2020. As a vaccine, Ad26.COV2.S was a replication-incompetent adenovirus type 26 vector that expressed a prefusion-stabilized SARS-CoV-2 spike protein derived from the original Wuhan strain.

This material consisted of peripheral blood, taken in a trial of Ad26.COV2.S vaccine versus placebo. This TCR derives from a person aged 18 to 65 who received the Ad26.COV2.S COVID-19 vaccine or a placebo. The rearranged chain carries TRBV29-1 and TRBJ2-1; 8 nucleotides in the junction match TRBD2. In nucleotides, the sequence is TGCAGCGTTGAAAGTCGGGGGGGCTATGAGCAGTTCTTC. This is translated as CSVESRGGYEQFF.